Presented here are 29 T cell receptor beta chains from one specimen sequenced in a study of cytomegalovirus exposure and HLA in healthy donors. PCR used 60 Vbeta primers and 13 Jbeta primers. The protocol was immunoSEQ multiplex PCR, while the TCRdb copy is restricted to in-frame clones and leaves out a portion. Its clone listing holds tens of thousands of clones. Sample: PBMCs. These receptors all stem from a girl aged 5 to 17 in good health and CMV-seropositive.

The chain recombines TRBV9 with TRBJ2-7; D is perhaps TRBD1 (6 bases). From germline, CDR1 is SGDLS and CDR2 YYNGEE. V was trimmed by 0 bases and J by 2 bases, leaving 15 bases between them. The length of the CDR3 is 16 residues. In nucleotides, the CDR3 is TGTGCCAGCAGCGTAGCTACTGGACAGACCCCCTACGAGCAGTACTTC. Its protein product is CASSVATGQTPYEQYF.

The chain uses TRBV10-2 and TRBJ1-1; D ambiguous. The CDR3 has 12 amino acids. Germline lookup yields CDR1 WSHSY and CDR2 SAAADI. V shed 6 bases and J shed 0 bases, with 5 bases lying between them. The CDR3 spells CASSYVNTEAFF. CDR3 nucleotide sequence: TGCGCCAGCAGCTACGTGAACACTGAAGCTTTCTTT.

The V call is TRBV7-9, the J call TRBJ1-1; D is ambiguous. CDR1 is SEHNR and CDR2 is FQNEAQ in the germline V gene (reference sequence). The CDR3 spans 13 residues. Trimming cost V 0 bases and J 7 bases, with 9 bases left between them. The CDR3 coding sequence is TGTGCCAGCAGCTTAGCGTTAACAAATGAAGCTTTCTTT. Its translation is CASSLALTNEAFF.

The V gene is TRBV30, the J gene TRBJ2-6; possible D gene TRBD1, 5 bases. CDR3 length equals 16 residues. Trimming took 0 bases from V and 4 from J, leaving 13 bases between them. Germline V gene data show CDR1 as GTSNPN and CDR2 as SVGIG (reference sequence). CDR3 loop: CAWSVLRAEGANVLTF. The CDR3 bases are TGTGCCTGGAGTGTACTCAGGGCTGAGGGGGCCAACGTCCTGACTTTC.

The chain combines TRBV7-9 with TRBJ1-6, with 8 bases lining up with TRBD1. The V and J ends lost 5 bases and 10 bases, in that order; junction bases with no gene match: 10. This CDR3 comprises 15 residues. Germline assignment: CDR1 SEHNR and CDR2 FQNEAQ (reference sequence). CDR3 protein: CASSERTGLGSPLHF. In nucleotides, the CDR3 is TGTGCCAGCAGCGAGAGGACAGGGCTTGGATCACCCCTCCACTTT.

The CDR3 loop is CASSVALSGQGGSNEQFF. The DNA for the CDR3 is TGTGCCAGCAGCGTAGCTTTATCGGGACAGGGGGGATCCAATGAGCAGTTCTTC. The chain has TRBV9 and TRBJ2-1, with 11 bases lining up with TRBD1. Unmatched junction bases numbered 11, after V lost 0 bases and J lost 6 bases. Per germline, CDR1 SGDLS and CDR2 YYNGEE. This CDR3 has 18 residues. The variable domain in full, completed from reference TRBV9 and TRBJ2-1, reads DSGVTQTPKHLITATGQRVTLRCSPRSGDLSVYWYQQSLDQGLQFLIQYYNGEERAKGNILERFSAQQFPDLHSELNLSSLELGDSALYFCASSVALSGQGGSNEQFFGPGTRLTVL.

This chain connects TRBV9 to TRBJ2-7, with D unclear. CDR1 is SGDLS, CDR2 YYNGEE, per germline. With 0 bases removed from V and 0 bases from J, the gap between germline ends came to 7 bases. The CDR3 spans 14 residues. CDR3 in amino acids: CASSVEPSSYEQYF. The CDR3 DNA reads as TGTGCCAGCAGCGTAGAGCCTAGCTCCTACGAGCAGTACTTC.

Its frequency marks this clone as medium-sized (0.01 to 0.1%). The V and J genes are TRBV5-6 and TRBJ2-1, with 11 bases matching TRBD1. The CDR3 length is 16 residues. V shed 3 bases and J 2 bases; nucleotides not matched to a gene: 4. CDR1 is SGHDT and CDR2 is YYEEEE in the germline V gene. The CDR3 sequence: CASSWDRGATYNEQFF. Written as DNA, the CDR3 is TGTGCCAGCAGCTGGGACAGGGGGGCGACCTACAATGAGCAGTTCTTC.

The rearrangement joins TRBV6-5 to TRBJ1-1, with D possibly matching TRBD1 (5 bases). Germline loops: CDR1 MNHEY, CDR2 SVGAGI. Trimming removed 0 bases at V and 5 bases at J, with 13 bases between. This CDR3 has 15 amino acids. Here the CDR3 reads CASSYSDRGLTEAFF. The CDR3 DNA sequence: TGTGCCAGCAGTTACTCTGACAGAGGTTTAACTGAAGCTTTCTTT.

V is TRBV4-3 and J is TRBJ2-3; 9 positions agree with TRBD1. The CDR3 spans 15 residues. CDR1 and CDR2 from the germline V gene are LGHNA and YSLEER. The trim removed 3 bases at V and 6 bases at J, leaving 7 bases unmatched. The CDR3 DNA reads TGCGCCAGCAGCCACGGACAGGGGAAGAGTGATACGCAGTATTTT. Translated: CASSHGQGKSDTQYF.

This chain joins TRBV10-3 and TRBJ2-7; 7 bases map to TRBD1. CDR1 is ENHRY, CDR2 SYGVKD, per germline. With 11 bases clipped from V and 1 base from J, the junction kept 11 bases outside the gene matches. The CDR3 sequence is 14 residues long. The CDR3 spells CASESRDRSYEQYF. CDR3 coding DNA: TGTGCCTCCGAGTCCCGGGACAGATCCTACGAGCAGTACTTC.

The V and J genes are TRBV7-2 and TRBJ2-5; no clear D gene. The length of the CDR3 is 15 residues. CDR1 SGHTA and CDR2 FQGNSA come from the germline V gene. Trimming took 2 bases from V and 2 from J, leaving 12 bases between them. CDR3 DNA sequence: TGTGCCAGCAGCTTATTTCTAATGAAACAAGAGACCCAGTACTTC. Residues: CASSLFLMKQETQYF.

The CDR3 sequence is CASILGHKDGTRHGYTF. The CDR3 DNA sequence: TGTGCCAGTATCCTTGGACACAAGGACGGTACCCGTCATGGCTACACCTTC. The chain employs TRBV19 and TRBJ1-2, with a weak D call TRBD1 (5 bases). The CDR3 runs 17 residues. Deletions cut 7 bases from V and 6 bases from J, with 27 bases between. Germline V gives CDR1 LNHDA, CDR2 SQIVND (reference sequence).

V usage is TRBV7-2 and J usage is TRBJ2-3; 9 bases align to TRBD1. V shed 4 bases, J shed 5 bases, and the junction held 4 bases outside the gene matches. This CDR3 region has 14 residues. Germline loops: CDR1 SGHTA, CDR2 FQGNSA. The CDR3 region has the DNA TGTGCCAGCAGCTCCTGGACAGGGGTAGATACGCAGTATTTT. The encoded protein is CASSSWTGVDTQYF.

The rearrangement links TRBV29-1 to TRBJ1-1; D possibly corresponds to TRBD1 (5 bases). The CDR3 contains 15 residues. CDR1 and CDR2 (germline): SQVTM, ANQGSEA. Trimming removed 0 bases at V and 7 bases at J, with 18 bases between. In DNA, the CDR3 is TGCAGCGTTGAAGAGCTAAGGGGCCGGGTCCTTGAAGCTTTCTTT. Translating it yields CSVEELRGRVLEAFF.

CDR3 sequence: CASSLVEGLISGNTIYF. CDR3 nucleotides: TGTGCCAGCAGCTTGGTGGAGGGGTTGATATCTGGAAACACCATATATTTT. The chain employs TRBV5-6 and TRBJ1-3, with D tentatively TRBD1 (5 bases). This CDR3 is 17 amino acids long. V lost 0 bases and J lost 1, with 14 bases in between. Germline CDR1 and CDR2: SGHDT and YYEEEE.

This chain uses TRBV6-1 with TRBJ2-3; TRBD1 is a possible D gene (5 bases). The V gene's germline CDR1 is MNHNS and CDR2 SASEGT. V gave up 7 bases and J gave up 2 bases, with 13 bases separating them. This CDR3 spans 14 amino acids. DNA of the CDR3: TGTGCCAGCATGTACAGGCTAGACACAGATACGCAGTATTTT. Amino acids: CASMYRLDTDTQYF.

This chain uses TRBV4-3 with TRBJ2-3; D unresolved. This CDR3 contains 13 residues. Germline loops: CDR1 LGHNA, CDR2 YSLEER. The V gene lost 4 bases and the J gene lost 0 bases, with 5 bases spanning the gap. The CDR3 is CASSRVSTDTQYF. CDR3 nucleotides: TGCGCCAGCAGCCGAGTTAGCACAGATACGCAGTATTTT.

This rearrangement joins TRBV6-6 to TRBJ1-2; D gene uncertain. Germline assignment: CDR1 MNHNY and CDR2 SVGAGI (reference sequence). Trimming pared 5 bases from V and 5 bases from J, leaving 9 bases between. This CDR3 comprises 12 residues. The CDR3 sequence: CASSPPQYGYTF. The CDR3 nucleotides are TGTGCCAGCAGTCCGCCCCAGTATGGCTACACCTTC.

The chain links TRBV19 to TRBJ2-5, with 8 positions matching TRBD2. V trimming: 3 bases; J trimming: 2 bases; junction bases outside the gene matches: 8. Per the germline V gene, CDR1 is LNHDA and CDR2 is SQIVND (reference sequence). The CDR3 has 16 residues. Written as DNA, the CDR3 is TGTGCCAGTAGTATCGGGGGGGGCCCGATACAAGAGACCCAGTACTTC. This gives the protein CASSIGGGPIQETQYF.

The V gene is TRBV15, the J gene TRBJ1-1; D gene ambiguous. Germline CDR1 and CDR2: LNHNV and YYDKDF (reference sequence). Trimming removed 1 base from V and 2 bases from J, with 8 bases in between. This CDR3 has 14 residues. CDR3 nucleotides: TGTGCCACCAGCAGAGTGGCAGAAAACACTGAAGCTTTCTTT. Its protein product is CATSRVAENTEAFF.

The genes are TRBV5-1 and TRBJ2-7, with TRBD1 matching over 7 bases. In germline, CDR1 is SGHRS, CDR2 YFSETQ. The CDR3 extends over 13 amino acids. V lost 3 bases, J lost 5 bases, and 5 bases stayed unmatched. CDR3 nucleotide sequence: TGCGCCAGCAGCTCCCTAACAGGGGACGAGCAGTACTTC. This gives the protein CASSSLTGDEQYF.

The chain couples TRBV6-1 to TRBJ1-1, with a weak D call TRBD1 (5 bases). CDR3 length: 12 residues. The germline gives CDR1 MNHNS, CDR2 SASEGT. V was clipped by 3 bases and J by 6 bases, with 8 bases between them. This chain's CDR3 is CASSEGGPEAFF. CDR3 coding DNA: TGTGCCAGCAGTGAGGGGGGTCCTGAAGCTTTCTTT.

This chain uses TRBV7-2 with TRBJ2-7; TRBD2 agrees at 7 bases. This CDR3 region has 14 residues. The ends lost 5 bases at V and 3 bases at J; junction bases unmatched: 7. The germline gives CDR1 SGHTA, CDR2 FQGNSA. The CDR3, as DNA: TGTGCCAGCAGCCCACGGACTAGTTTCTACGAGCAGTACTTC. Protein: CASSPRTSFYEQYF.

V is TRBV19 and J is TRBJ2-7, with 12 bases matching TRBD1. This CDR3 spans 15 amino acids. The V gene end was trimmed by 6 bases and the J gene end by 4 bases; junction bases not matched to a gene: 7. Germline loops: CDR1 LNHDA, CDR2 SQIVND (reference sequence). The CDR3, as DNA: TGTGCCAGTAGCCCACCGGGACAGGGGGCTTACGAGCAGTACTTC. It yields the protein CASSPPGQGAYEQYF.

The rearrangement links TRBV30 to TRBJ1-5; TRBD1 agrees at 10 bases. This CDR3 is built from 18 residues. The J segment lost 2 bases and the V segment lost 1 base, leaving 11 bases of the junction unmatched. Germline V lookup: CDR1 GTSNPN, CDR2 SVGIG (reference sequence). CDR3 sequence (DNA): TGTGCCTGGAGTGCGACAGGGGGCACTTTTGAACGCAATCAGCCCCAGCATTTT. Translating gives CAWSATGGTFERNQPQHF.

The chain is built from TRBV15 and TRBJ1-4, with D hard to call. In germline, CDR1 is LNHNV, CDR2 YYDKDF (reference sequence). CDR3 length equals 13 residues. Trimming cost V 4 bases and J 6 bases, with 9 bases left between them. The CDR3 bases are TGTGCCACCAGCAAGTACAACCATGAAAAACTGTTTTTT. Its translation: CATSKYNHEKLFF.

The chain links TRBV5-5 to TRBJ2-1; 7 bases are a match to TRBD2. The CDR3 contains 17 residues. The junction had 10 bases not matched to a gene; V was cut back by 3 bases and J by 1 base. Germline CDR1 SGHKS, CDR2 YYEKEE (reference sequence). CDR3 sequence (DNA): TGTGCCAGCAGCTGGGGGGGTGTGGTCCGGTCCTACAATGAGCAGTTCTTC. This codes for CASSWGGVVRSYNEQFF.

This chain joins TRBV6-1 and TRBJ1-5; the D gene is possibly TRBD1 (6 bases). Trimming pared 3 bases from V and 7 bases from J, leaving 19 bases between. Germline CDR1 MNHNS, CDR2 SASEGT. This CDR3 contains 16 residues. The chain's CDR3 is CASSDRGRGSGQPQHF. CDR3 coding DNA: TGTGCCAGCAGTGATCGAGGAAGGGGGTCCGGGCAGCCCCAGCATTTT.